The 26 T cell receptor beta chains listed next were all sequenced from one sample in a study of CD8 T cell repertoires and HIV-1 epitope variants (dated by TCRdb to about 2020). The library relied on the immunoSEQ multiplex PCR assay. Not all clones reach the TCRdb copy of this immuneACCESS table, which keeps in-frame sequences only. Checked studies attribute under half of the gap to unresolved V genes and leave the rest unexplained. The sample table shows under 3,000 clones, and roughly 61% are seen once. In total, the top ten clones hold 48% of the sample. No antigens are known for them. The sequenced material came from cultured CD8+ T cells derived from PBMCs. Receptor source: a male donor with HIV.

This clone was recorded once. The V and J genes are TRBV6-6 and TRBJ2-7, with 9 positions matching TRBD1. The junction had 3 bases not matched to a gene; V was cut back by 6 bases and J by 3 bases. Germline V gene data show CDR1 as MNHNY and CDR2 as SVGAGI (reference sequence). The CDR3 length is 13 residues. The CDR3 nucleotides are TGTGCCAGCAGAGGACAGGGGTTCTACGAGCAGTACTTC. Encoded protein: CASRGQGFYEQYF.

This chain uses TRBV19 with TRBJ2-7; the D gene is possibly TRBD1 (6 bases). The V and J ends lost 1 base and 4 bases respectively, with 14 bases between them. The CDR3 spans 15 residues. Per germline, CDR1 LNHDA and CDR2 SQIVND (reference sequence). CDR3 DNA: TGTGCCAGTAGTATAGCTGGGGACACCCTATACGAGCAGTACTTC. Amino acid sequence: CASSIAGDTLYEQYF.

This clone was seen a handful of times. This chain joins TRBV11-2 and TRBJ2-1; the D gene is possibly TRBD2 (5 bases). The CDR3 runs to 14 residues. Germline assignment: CDR1 SGHAT and CDR2 FQNNGV. V lost 5 bases and J 5 bases, leaving 13 bases between the germline ends. The CDR3 is CASSLSGEHNEQFF. In nucleotides, the CDR3 is TGTGCCAGCAGCCTATCCGGGGAACACAATGAGCAGTTCTTC. Filled out from reference TRBV11-2 and TRBJ2-1, the complete variable domain reads EAGVAQSPRYKIIEKRQSVAFWCNPISGHATLYWYQQILGQGPKLLIQFQNNGVVDDSQLPKDRFSAERLKGVDSTLKIQPAKLEDSAVYLCASSLSGEHNEQFFGPGTRLTVL.

The chain has TRBV19 and TRBJ2-7; D may be TRBD1 (6 bases). The ends were cut back, 5 bases at V and 3 bases at J, with 14 bases in the middle. The CDR3 has 14 amino acids. Germline CDR1 reads LNHDA; CDR2 reads SQIVND (reference sequence). The CDR3 bases are TGTGCCAGTAGTGCGGACAGCCAGTTCTACGAGCAGTACTTC. It encodes CASSADSQFYEQYF.

This clone appeared a few times. This sequence joins TRBV28 and TRBJ2-7; maybe TRBD2 (6 bases). The CDR3 consists of 12 residues. Germline-derived CDR1 and CDR2 are MDHEN and SYDVKM. Deletions cut 6 bases from V and 3 bases from J, with 9 bases between. The CDR3 DNA follows: TGTGCCAGCAGCCCGGGGGTCTACGAGCAGTACTTC. Its protein is CASSPGVYEQYF.

The V call is TRBV14, the J call TRBJ2-3; D is ambiguous. The ends were cut back, 1 base at V and 2 bases at J, with 7 bases in the middle. The CDR3 runs 14 residues. The germline gives CDR1 SGHDN, CDR2 FVKESK. The CDR3 spells CASSQVVFTDTQYF. The CDR3 bases are TGTGCCAGCAGCCAAGTAGTTTTCACAGATACGCAGTATTTT.

The rearrangement links TRBV14 to TRBJ2-5; the match to TRBD2 covers 11 bases. The V segment lost 5 bases and the J segment 1 base; nucleotides outside the gene matches: 3. This CDR3 has 15 amino acids. Germline lookup yields CDR1 SGHDN and CDR2 FVKESK. Here the CDR3 DNA reads TGTGCCAGCAGCAGGGGACTAGCGGTCCAAGAGACCCAGTACTTC. Its translation is CASSRGLAVQETQYF.

A few counts support this clone. This chain's CDR3 is CASSYTGGSGANVLTF. CDR3 coding DNA: TGTGCCAGCAGTTACACAGGGGGCTCTGGGGCCAACGTCCTGACTTTC. V gene TRBV6-5 combines with J gene TRBJ2-6, with 8 positions matching TRBD1. Germline CDR1 and CDR2: MNHEY and SVGAGI. The CDR3 loop spans 16 amino acids. J was trimmed by 0 bases and V by 2 bases; bases with no gene match: 0.

The chain is built from TRBV7-3 and TRBJ2-1, with D maybe TRBD1 (5 bases). Germline V CDR1 and CDR2: SGHTA, FQGTGA. With 6 bases removed from V and 0 bases from J, the gap between germline ends came to 12 bases. The CDR3 runs 15 residues. This CDR3 reads CASSWRQSSYNEQFF. The CDR3 DNA reads TGTGCCAGCAGTTGGAGACAGAGCTCCTACAATGAGCAGTTCTTC.

V is TRBV19 and J is TRBJ2-1; a possible D gene is TRBD1 (6 bases). V was shortened by 5 bases and J by 8 bases, with 13 bases between the two germline ends. The CDR3 spans 13 residues. Germline CDR1 and CDR2: LNHDA and SQIVND (reference sequence). CDR3 nucleotides: TGTGCCAGTAGTCCCTCAGGGGTCCATGAGCAGTTCTTC. It is translated as CASSPSGVHEQFF.

This clone ranks as medium-sized. V is TRBV4-1 and J is TRBJ2-7; 8 nucleotides agree with TRBD2. The CDR3 is 13 residues long. Germline V gives CDR1 MGHRA, CDR2 YSYEKL. Trimming at V came to 1 base and at J to 5 bases, leaving 1 base not matched to a gene. The CDR3 is CASSQGTSNEQYF. The CDR3, as DNA: TGCGCCAGCAGCCAAGGGACTAGCAACGAGCAGTACTTC.

The V call is TRBV27, the J call TRBJ2-1, with D possibly called TRBD1 or TRBD2 (5 bases each). V dropped 2 bases and J dropped 8 bases, with 13 bases sitting between them. The CDR3 has 14 residues. The germline V gene encodes CDR1 MNHEY and CDR2 SMNVEV (reference sequence). CDR3 in DNA: TGTGCCAGCAGTTTACTAGGGCAGGGAGATGAGCAGTTCTTC. It codes for CASSLLGQGDEQFF.

The chain uses TRBV5-4 and TRBJ2-5; D unresolved. The CDR3 extends over 14 amino acids. Per the germline V gene, CDR1 is SGHNT and CDR2 is YYREEE (reference sequence). The V end was cut by 3 bases, the J end by 1 base, with 10 bases between. This CDR3 reads CASSSPRSQETQYF. As DNA, the CDR3 is TGTGCCAGCAGCTCACCCAGGAGCCAAGAGACCCAGTACTTC.

The rearrangement uses TRBV4-2 and TRBJ2-5, with unresolved D. CDR1 is LGHNA, CDR2 YNFKEQ, per germline. The CDR3 length is 16 residues. The ends were cut back, 0 bases at V and 2 bases at J, with 13 bases in the middle. CDR3 in amino acids: CASSQDGVQAQETQYF. The CDR3 DNA reads as TGTGCCAGCAGCCAAGATGGGGTTCAGGCACAAGAGACCCAGTACTTC.

The CDR3 region is CASSPPDRGPETQYF. The CDR3 DNA reads TGTGCCAGCTCACCACCGGACAGGGGGCCAGAGACCCAGTACTTC. The chain couples TRBV18 to TRBJ2-5, with 11 bases matching TRBD1. Germline V gene data show CDR1 as KGHSH and CDR2 as LQKENI. The CDR3 has 15 amino acids. V dropped 0 bases and J dropped 4; count of bases not matched to a gene: 1.

The chain recombines TRBV9 with TRBJ1-2; tentative D call: TRBD1 (6 bases). Per the germline V gene, CDR1 is SGDLS and CDR2 is YYNGEE. V lost 2 bases to trimming and J lost 1 base, with 6 bases between them. The CDR3 totals 13 residues. DNA of the CDR3: TGTGCCAGCAGCGTCAGGGGTAACTATGGCTACACCTTC. This translates into CASSVRGNYGYTF.

Only one count was recorded for this clone. The chain recombines TRBV28 with TRBJ1-1, with TRBD1 matching over 8 bases. J gave up 0 bases and V 5 bases, and 8 bases lay outside the gene matches. Per the germline V gene, CDR1 is MDHEN and CDR2 is SYDVKM. CDR3 length equals 16 residues. The CDR3 protein is CASSLQTGALNTEAFF. In DNA, the CDR3 is TGTGCCAGCAGTCTCCAGACAGGGGCCCTGAACACTGAAGCTTTCTTT.

V and J are TRBV20-1 and TRBJ2-1; D is ambiguous. Between the trimmed V and J ends, which lost 3 bases and 9 bases, there was a span of 9 bases. The CDR3 length is 11 residues. CDR1 is DFQATT and CDR2 is SNEGSKA in the germline V gene (reference sequence). Written as DNA, the CDR3 is TGCAGTGCTAGTCTGGGTGTTGAGCAGTTCTTC. Residues: CSASLGVEQFF.

Only a few counts were recorded for this clone. This rearrangement joins TRBV9 to TRBJ1-1; D not resolved. The CDR3 consists of 15 residues. V shed 4 bases and J shed 2 bases, with 15 bases lying between them. Per the germline V gene, CDR1 is SGDLS and CDR2 is YYNGEE. The CDR3 DNA is TGTGCCAGCAGCTCCACTCCCAATGTAAACACTGAAGCTTTCTTT. It is translated as CASSSTPNVNTEAFF.

This clone was seen more than once but under ten times. The rearrangement links TRBV6-5 to TRBJ2-2; TRBD1 matches at 7 bases. V lost 6 bases and J lost 2; bases outside the gene matches: 6. CDR3 size: 15 residues. Per the germline V gene, CDR1 is MNHEY and CDR2 is SVGAGI. CDR3 in DNA: TGTGCCAGCAGCTGGGGGACAGCCAACACCGGGGAGCTGTTTTTT. This encodes CASSWGTANTGELFF.

This clone was recorded only once. The chain uses TRBV13 and TRBJ2-2; D call uncertain. Trimming stripped 0 bases from V and 2 bases from J, with 4 bases between. This CDR3 region has 14 residues. Germline lookup yields CDR1 PRHDT and CDR2 FYEKMQ (reference sequence). The CDR3 spells CASSLGGNTGELFF. The DNA of the CDR3 is TGTGCCAGCAGCTTAGGAGGAAACACCGGGGAGCTGTTTTTT.

This clone has a handful of counts. CDR3 region: CASRVNTEAFF. The CDR3 coding sequence is TGTGCCAGCAGGGTAAACACTGAAGCTTTCTTT. The V call is TRBV28, the J call TRBJ1-1; D is unclear. The CDR3 sequence is 11 residues long. V lost 6 bases and J lost 2, with 4 bases in between. Germline V gene data show CDR1 as MDHEN and CDR2 as SYDVKM. Using reference TRBV28 and TRBJ1-1 for the parts outside the CDR3, the full variable domain is DVKVTQSSRYLVKRTGEKVFLECVQDMDHENMFWYRQDPGLGLRLIYFSYDVKMKEKGDIPEGYSVSREKKERFSLILESASTNQTSMYLCASRVNTEAFFGQGTRLTVV.

The chain combines TRBV6-5 with TRBJ1-1; no clear D gene. Germline V CDR1 and CDR2: MNHEY, SVGAGI. V was clipped by 1 base and J by 0 bases, with 6 bases between them. There are 14 residues in the CDR3. CDR3 sequence reads: CASSYLDMNTEAFF. The CDR3 bases are TGTGCCAGCAGTTACTTGGATATGAACACTGAAGCTTTCTTT.

The V and J genes are TRBV9 and TRBJ1-4; D not certain. Germline V gene data show CDR1 as SGDLS and CDR2 as YYNGEE. CDR3 length equals 14 residues. Trimming stripped 3 bases from V and 4 bases from J, with 10 bases between. The CDR3 spells CASSEDIFNEKLFF. In nucleotides, the CDR3 is TGTGCCAGCAGCGAAGACATTTTTAATGAAAAACTGTTTTTT.

The chain uses TRBV7-9 and TRBJ2-3; possibly TRBD2 for D (6 bases). Germline assignment: CDR1 SEHNR and CDR2 FQNEAQ (reference sequence). The CDR3 covers 15 residues. V lost 3 bases to trimming and J lost 2 bases, with 12 bases between them. DNA for the CDR3: TGTGCCAGCAGCTTTTCGGAGCGGGTCACAGATACGCAGTATTTT. Amino acids: CASSFSERVTDTQYF.

The genes are TRBV19 and TRBJ1-5; the match to TRBD1 covers 8 bases. The CDR3 runs to 13 residues. Per germline, CDR1 LNHDA and CDR2 SQIVND (reference sequence). Germline trimming cut 7 bases from V and 8 bases from J; bases unmatched to any gene: 7. The CDR3 region is CASTGGIWEPQHF. The DNA of the CDR3 is TGTGCCAGTACAGGGGGCATATGGGAGCCCCAGCATTTT.